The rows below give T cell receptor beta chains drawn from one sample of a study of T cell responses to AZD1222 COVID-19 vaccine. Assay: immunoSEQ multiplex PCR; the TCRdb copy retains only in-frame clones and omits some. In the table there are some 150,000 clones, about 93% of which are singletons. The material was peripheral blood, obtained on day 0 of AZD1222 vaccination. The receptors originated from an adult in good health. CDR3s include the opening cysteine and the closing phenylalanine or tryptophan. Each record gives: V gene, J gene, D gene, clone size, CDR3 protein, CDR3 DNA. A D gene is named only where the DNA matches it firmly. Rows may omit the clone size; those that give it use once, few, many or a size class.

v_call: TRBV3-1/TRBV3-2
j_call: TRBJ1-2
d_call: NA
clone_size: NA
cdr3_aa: CASSPEEQVYGYTF
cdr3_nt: TGTGCCAGCAGCCCGGAGGAGCAGGTCTATGGCTACACCTTC

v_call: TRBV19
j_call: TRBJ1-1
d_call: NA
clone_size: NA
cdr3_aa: CASIEMGNTEAFF
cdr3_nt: TGTGCCAGTATTGAGATGGGGAACACTGAAGCTTTCTTT

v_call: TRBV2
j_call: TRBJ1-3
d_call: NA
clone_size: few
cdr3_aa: CASSEWSTSGNTIYF
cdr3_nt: TGTGCCAGCAGTGAATGGTCAACCTCTGGAAACACCATATATTTT

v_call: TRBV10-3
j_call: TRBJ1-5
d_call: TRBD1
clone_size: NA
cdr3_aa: CAISDGTGISNQPQHF
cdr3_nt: TGTGCCATCAGTGACGGGACAGGGATTAGCAATCAGCCCCAGCATTTT

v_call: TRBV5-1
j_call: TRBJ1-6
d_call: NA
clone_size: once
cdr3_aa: CASSAQGPKNSPLHF
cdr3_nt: TGCGCCAGCAGCGCCCAGGGACCCAAGAATTCACCCCTCCACTTT

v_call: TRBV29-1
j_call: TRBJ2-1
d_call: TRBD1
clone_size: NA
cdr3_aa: CSVQQGASNEQFF
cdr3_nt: TGCAGCGTACAACAGGGGGCGTCCAATGAGCAGTTCTTC

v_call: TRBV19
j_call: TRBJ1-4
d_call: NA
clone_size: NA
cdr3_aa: CASKTGTTLNEKLFF
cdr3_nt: TGTGCCAGTAAGACCGGGACAACCCTAAATGAAAAACTGTTTTTT

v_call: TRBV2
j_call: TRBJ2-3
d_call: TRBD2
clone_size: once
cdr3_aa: CASSGERGSTDTQYF
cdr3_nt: TGTGCCAGCAGTGGAGAGCGGGGCAGCACAGATACGCAGTATTTT

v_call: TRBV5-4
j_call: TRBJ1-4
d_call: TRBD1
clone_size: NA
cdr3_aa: CASSKTGTGEKLFF
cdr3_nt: TGTGCCAGCAGCAAGACAGGGACCGGCGAAAAACTGTTTTTT

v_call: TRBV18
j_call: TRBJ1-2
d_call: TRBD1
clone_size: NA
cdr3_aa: CASGQGGNYGYTF
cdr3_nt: TGTGCCAGCGGACAGGGGGGCAACTATGGCTACACCTTC

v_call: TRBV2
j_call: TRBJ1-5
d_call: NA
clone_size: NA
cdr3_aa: CASSEVGEQPQHF
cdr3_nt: TGTGCCAGCAGTGAGGTGGGCGAGCAGCCCCAGCATTTT

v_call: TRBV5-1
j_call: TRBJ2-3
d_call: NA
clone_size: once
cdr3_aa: CASSTTTDTQYF
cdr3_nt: TGCGCCAGCAGCACCACCACAGATACGCAGTATTTT

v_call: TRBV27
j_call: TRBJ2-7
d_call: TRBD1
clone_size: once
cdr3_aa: CASSLGTGVGEQYF
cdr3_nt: TGTGCCAGCAGTCTCGGGACAGGGGTTGGCGAGCAGTACTTC

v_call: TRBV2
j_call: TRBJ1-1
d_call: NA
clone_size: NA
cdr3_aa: CASSDRTEAFF
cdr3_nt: TGTGCCAGCAGTGATCGAACTGAAGCTTTCTTT

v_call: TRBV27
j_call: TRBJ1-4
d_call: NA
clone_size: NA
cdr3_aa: CASSLNRATNEKLFF
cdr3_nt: TGTGCCAGCAGTTTAAACCGAGCAACTAATGAAAAACTGTTTTTT

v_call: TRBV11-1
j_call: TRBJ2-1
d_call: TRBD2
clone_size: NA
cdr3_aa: CASSPGLAVYDEQFF
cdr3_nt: TGTGCCAGCAGTCCGGGACTAGCTGTATACGATGAGCAGTTCTTC

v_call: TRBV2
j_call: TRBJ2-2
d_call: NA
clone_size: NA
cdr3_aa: CASILGGSSGELFF
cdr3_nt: TGTGCCAGCATACTTGGGGGGTCGAGCGGGGAGCTGTTTTTT

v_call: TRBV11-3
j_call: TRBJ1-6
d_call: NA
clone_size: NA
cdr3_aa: CASSPGGATYNSPLHF
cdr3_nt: TGTGCCAGCAGCCCCGGGGGGGCCACCTATAATTCACCCCTCCACTTT

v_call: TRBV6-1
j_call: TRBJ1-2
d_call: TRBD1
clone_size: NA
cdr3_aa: CASSKDRVFYGYTF
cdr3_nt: TGTGCCAGCAGTAAAGACAGGGTCTTTTATGGCTACACCTTC

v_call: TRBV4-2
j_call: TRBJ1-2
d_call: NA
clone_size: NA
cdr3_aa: CASSQEIGSFGNYGYTF
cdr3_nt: TGTGCCAGCAGCCAAGAGATCGGCTCGTTTGGAAACTATGGCTACACCTTC

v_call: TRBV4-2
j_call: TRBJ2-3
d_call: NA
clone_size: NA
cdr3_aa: CASSQVVEDTQYF
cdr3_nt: TGTGCCAGCAGCCAAGTCGTCGAAGATACGCAGTATTTT

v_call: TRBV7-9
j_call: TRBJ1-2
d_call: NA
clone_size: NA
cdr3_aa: CASSFGAGYTF
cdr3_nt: TGTGCCAGCAGCTTCGGGGCTGGCTACACCTTC

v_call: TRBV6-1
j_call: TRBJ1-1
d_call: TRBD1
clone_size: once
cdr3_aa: CASSDRTGADTEAFF
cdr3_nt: TGTGCCAGCAGTGACCGGACAGGGGCGGACACTGAAGCTTTCTTT

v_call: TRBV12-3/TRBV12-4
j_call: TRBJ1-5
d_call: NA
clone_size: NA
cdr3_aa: CASSLAGYGPQHF
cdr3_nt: TGTGCCAGCAGTTTAGCAGGGTACGGGCCCCAGCATTTT

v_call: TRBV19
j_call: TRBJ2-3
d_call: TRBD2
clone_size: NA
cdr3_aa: CASTPLGGALTDTQYF
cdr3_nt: TGTGCCAGTACCCCCCTCGGGGGGGCCCTCACAGATACGCAGTATTTT

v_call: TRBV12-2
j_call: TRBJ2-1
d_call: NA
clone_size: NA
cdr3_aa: CASRWGDRDPNEQFF
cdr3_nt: TGTGCAAGTCGCTGGGGGGACAGGGACCCCAATGAGCAGTTCTTC

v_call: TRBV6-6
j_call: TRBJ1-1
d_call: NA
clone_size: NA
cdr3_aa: CASSYAAGSAFF
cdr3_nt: TGTGCCAGCAGTTACGCGGCAGGGTCAGCTTTCTTT

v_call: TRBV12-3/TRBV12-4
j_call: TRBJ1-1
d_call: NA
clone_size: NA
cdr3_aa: CASSLAGAEAFF
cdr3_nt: TGTGCCAGCAGTTTAGCAGGGGCCGAAGCTTTCTTT

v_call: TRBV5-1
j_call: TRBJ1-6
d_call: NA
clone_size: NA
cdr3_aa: CASSLELSSYNSPLHF
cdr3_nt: TGCGCCAGCAGCTTGGAGCTGAGCTCCTATAATTCACCCCTCCACTTT

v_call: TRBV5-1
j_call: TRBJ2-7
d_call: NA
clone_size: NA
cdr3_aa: CASSFQGPQGQYF
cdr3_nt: TGCGCCAGCAGCTTCCAGGGCCCCCAGGGGCAGTACTTC

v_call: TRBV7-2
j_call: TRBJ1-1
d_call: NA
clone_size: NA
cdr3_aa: CASSRRWVTVNTEAFF
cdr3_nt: TGTGCCAGCAGCAGACGGTGGGTCACTGTGAACACTGAAGCTTTCTTT

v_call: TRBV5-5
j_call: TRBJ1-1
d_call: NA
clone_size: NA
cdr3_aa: CASSFPGDAEAFF
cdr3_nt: TGTGCCAGCAGCTTCCCGGGGGACGCTGAAGCTTTCTTT

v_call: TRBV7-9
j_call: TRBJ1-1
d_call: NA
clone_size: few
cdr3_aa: CASSLFQEAAFF
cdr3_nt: TGTGCCAGCAGCTTATTCCAGGAAGCAGCTTTCTTT

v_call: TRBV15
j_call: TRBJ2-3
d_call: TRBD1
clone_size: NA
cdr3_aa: CATSRGGTGSTDTQYF
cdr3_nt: TGTGCCACCAGCAGAGGGGGGACAGGGAGTACGGATACGCAGTATTTT

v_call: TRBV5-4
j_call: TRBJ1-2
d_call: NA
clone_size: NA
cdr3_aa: CASSLLARRGNYGYTF
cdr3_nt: TGTGCCAGCAGCTTGTTAGCTAGAAGGGGCAACTATGGCTACACCTTC

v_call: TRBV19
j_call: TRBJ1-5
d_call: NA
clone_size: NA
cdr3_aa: CASTPLGGGQPQHF
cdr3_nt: TGTGCCAGTACCCCTCTGGGTGGGGGTCAGCCCCAGCATTTT

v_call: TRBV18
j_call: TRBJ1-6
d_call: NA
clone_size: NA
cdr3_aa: CASSPPGGGDNSPLHF
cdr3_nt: TGTGCCAGCTCACCACCGGGGGGAGGAGACAATTCACCCCTCCACTTT

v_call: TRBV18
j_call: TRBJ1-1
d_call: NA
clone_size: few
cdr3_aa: CASFTQGNTEAFF
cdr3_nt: TGTGCCAGCTTTACACAGGGGAACACTGAAGCTTTCTTT

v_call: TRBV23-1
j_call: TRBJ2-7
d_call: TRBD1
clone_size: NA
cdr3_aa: CASTIGQGCSYEQYF
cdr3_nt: TGCGCCAGCACCATCGGACAGGGTTGTTCCTACGAGCAGTACTTC

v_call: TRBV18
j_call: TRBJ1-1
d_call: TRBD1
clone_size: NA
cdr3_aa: CASSPPGQLVSGYF
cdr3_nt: TGTGCCAGCTCACCGCCGGGACAGTTGGTTTCGGGGTACTTT

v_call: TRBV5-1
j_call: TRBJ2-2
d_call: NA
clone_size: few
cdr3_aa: CASSLGAGTGFGELFF
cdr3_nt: TGCGCCAGCAGCTTGGGGGCGGGGACCGGATTCGGGGAGCTGTTTTTT

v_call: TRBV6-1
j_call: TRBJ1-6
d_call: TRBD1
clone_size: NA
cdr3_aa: CASSEHRGRSYNSPLHF
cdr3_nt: TGTGCCAGCAGTGAACACAGGGGACGCTCCTATAATTCACCCCTCCACTTT

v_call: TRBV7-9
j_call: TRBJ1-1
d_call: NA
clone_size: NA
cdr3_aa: CASSLGQENTEAFF
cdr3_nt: TGTGCCAGCAGCTTAGGGCAGGAGAACACTGAAGCTTTCTTT

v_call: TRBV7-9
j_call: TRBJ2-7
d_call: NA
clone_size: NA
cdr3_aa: CASSLQGFSYEQYF
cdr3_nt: TGTGCCAGCAGCTTACAGGGGTTCTCCTACGAGCAGTACTTC

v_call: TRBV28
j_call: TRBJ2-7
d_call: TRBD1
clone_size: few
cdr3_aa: CASSPGQGDEQYF
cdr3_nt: TGTGCCAGCAGCCCCGGACAGGGGGACGAGCAGTACTTC

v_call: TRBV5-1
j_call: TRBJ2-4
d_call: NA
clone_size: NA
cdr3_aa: CASSLAFAGAAENIQYF
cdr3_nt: TGCGCCAGCAGCTTGGCTTTTGCCGGAGCCGCTGAAAACATTCAGTACTTC

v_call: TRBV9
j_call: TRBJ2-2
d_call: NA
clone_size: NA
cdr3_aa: CASSVETNTGELFF
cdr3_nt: TGTGCCAGCAGCGTTGAGACGAACACCGGGGAGCTGTTTTTT

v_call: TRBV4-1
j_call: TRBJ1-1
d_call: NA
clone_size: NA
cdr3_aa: CASSQTRGVNTEAFF
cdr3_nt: TGCGCCAGCAGCCAAACTAGGGGGGTTAACACTGAAGCTTTCTTT

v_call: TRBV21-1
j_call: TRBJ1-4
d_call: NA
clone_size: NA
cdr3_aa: CASSKAHTGVLEKLFF
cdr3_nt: TGTGCCAGCAGCAAAGCCCACACAGGGGTTCTTGAAAAACTGTTTTTT

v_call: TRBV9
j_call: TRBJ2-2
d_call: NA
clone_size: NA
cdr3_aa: CASSADGGTATGELFF
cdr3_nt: TGTGCCAGCAGCGCCGACGGAGGGACAGCTACCGGGGAGCTGTTTTTT

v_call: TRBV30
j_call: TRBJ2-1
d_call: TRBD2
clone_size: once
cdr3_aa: CAWKPGGTPNEQFF
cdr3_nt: TGTGCCTGGAAGCCGGGGGGGACCCCGAATGAGCAGTTCTTC

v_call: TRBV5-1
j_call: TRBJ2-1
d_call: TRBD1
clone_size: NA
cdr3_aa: CASSALGQGRTYNEQFF
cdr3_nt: TGCGCCAGCAGCGCCCTCGGACAGGGCCGCACCTACAATGAGCAGTTCTTC

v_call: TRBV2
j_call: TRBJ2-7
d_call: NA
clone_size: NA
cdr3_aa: CASRGSDPQQYF
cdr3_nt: TGTGCCAGCAGAGGTTCCGACCCTCAGCAGTACTTC